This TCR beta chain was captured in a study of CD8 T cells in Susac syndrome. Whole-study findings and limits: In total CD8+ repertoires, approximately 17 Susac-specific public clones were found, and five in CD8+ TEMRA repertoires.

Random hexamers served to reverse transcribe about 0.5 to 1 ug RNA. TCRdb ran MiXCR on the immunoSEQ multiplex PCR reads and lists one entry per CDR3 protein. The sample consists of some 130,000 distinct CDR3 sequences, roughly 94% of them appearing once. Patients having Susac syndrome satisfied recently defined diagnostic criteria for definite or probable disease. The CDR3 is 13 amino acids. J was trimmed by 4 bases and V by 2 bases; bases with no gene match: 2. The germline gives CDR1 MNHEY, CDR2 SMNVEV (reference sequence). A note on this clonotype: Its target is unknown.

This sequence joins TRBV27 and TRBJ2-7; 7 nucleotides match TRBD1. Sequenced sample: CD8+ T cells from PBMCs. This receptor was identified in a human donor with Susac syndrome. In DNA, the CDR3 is TGTGCCAGCAGTTTAATGGACAGGTACGAGCAGTACTTC. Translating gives CASSLMDRYEQYF.